Shown below are 2 T cell receptor beta chains from a single sample sequenced in a study of CD4+ T cells in melanoma. Sequencing used immunoSEQ multiplex PCR; TCRdb keeps in-frame clones, though not all of them. The data contain 12,000 to 15,000 clones, 68% of them singletons. The specimen was cells from a culture (not recorded whether cultured in vitro). Every receptor here comes from a human donor with melanoma.

The chain joins TRBV5-1 to TRBJ2-5, with D maybe TRBD1 (6 bases). V lost 2 bases and J 1 base, leaving 15 bases between the germline ends. This CDR3 region has 16 residues. Germline-derived CDR1 and CDR2 are SGHRS and YFSETQ. CDR3 nucleotide sequence: TGCGCCAGCAGCTTAACAGGACCAGGGGCCCAAGAGACCCAGTACTTC. Encoded protein: CASSLTGPGAQETQYF. The entire variable domain, with the rest obtained from reference TRBV5-1 and TRBJ2-5, is as follows: KAGVTQTPRYLIKTRGQQVTLSCSPISGHRSVSWYQQTPGQGLQFLFEYFSETQRNKGNFPGRFSGRQFSNSRSEMNVSTLELGDSALYLCASSLTGPGAQETQYFGPGTRLLVL.

This clone was seen only a few times. CDR3 DNA: TGTGCCTGGAGAGGAGTCTCCCTCGATACGCAGTATTTT. It codes for CAWRGVSLDTQYF. The J gene is TRBJ2-3, the V gene TRBV30; D is undetermined. Germline CDR1 reads GTSNPN; CDR2 reads SVGIG (reference sequence). The V end lost 3 bases, the J end lost 6 bases, and 13 bases lay between the germline ends. The CDR3 totals 13 residues.